The clone carrying this T cell receptor beta chain was recorded a few times. This sample was taken from a study of spatial heterogeneity in lung cancer. Study-level background: Consistent detection of more beta-chain than alpha-chain sequences was observed. Across the raw uncorrected reads, a unique TCR and UMI combination was observed, on average, more than ten times.

Sample time point: blood at routine non-recurrence follow-up after resection. Whole RNA, which was extracted from tumor, nontumor lung tissue or frozen PBMC, was sequenced without any cell sorting. Each CDR3 protein gets one entry after TCRdb re-called the 5' RACE reads with MiXCR. The sample has about 43,000 distinct CDR3 sequences; 20% to 25% are singletons. V lost 3 bases and J lost 2, with 10 bases in between. The CDR3 covers 14 residues. This chain links TRBV12-3 or TRBV12-4 with TRBJ2-5, with D maybe TRBD2 (6 bases). The receptor was isolated from a female donor with early-stage non-small cell lung cancer. The starting material was PBMCs, obtained at follow-up. CDR3 sequence: CASSFDGGQETQYF. CDR3 DNA sequence: TGTGCCAGCAGTTTCGATGGGGGGCAAGAGACCCAGTACTTC.